These 8 T cell receptor beta chains were all obtained from the same sample, sequenced in a study of T cell clonotyping in hematopoietic cell transplantation. Measured with immunoSEQ multiplex PCR; TCRdb has only the in-frame clones, and not every one. This table has about 6,300 clones, roughly nine tenths appearing once. The sample here was peripheral blood mononuclear cells, taken 180 days after allogeneic stem cell transplant. These receptors all stem from a female patient in her forties or fifties who had an allogeneic stem cell transplant from an unrelated donor, so the T cells may come from the graft donor. Some clones in this sample may be carry-over from other donors' samples.

The J gene is TRBJ2-5, the V gene TRBV2; 9 positions match TRBD2. After removal of 6 bases from V and 2 bases from J, the junction contained 4 bases not matched to a gene. The germline gives CDR1 SNHLY, CDR2 FYNNEI. This CDR3 comprises 14 residues. The CDR3 DNA sequence: TGTGCCAGCAGGAAGAGCGGGGGGCAAGAGACCCAGTACTTC. This translates into CASRKSGGQETQYF.

The chain carries TRBV14 and TRBJ2-2; D unclear. The CDR3 runs to 12 residues. V was cut by 1 base and J by 6 bases, with 3 bases left in between. Germline V lookup: CDR1 SGHDN, CDR2 FVKESK. Here the CDR3 DNA reads TGTGCCAGCAGCCAAGCGGCCGGGGAGCTGTTTTTT. Encoded protein: CASSQAAGELFF.

The V gene is TRBV30, the J gene TRBJ1-2; 12 bases map to TRBD1. The trim removed 2 bases at V and 5 bases at J, leaving 3 bases unmatched. The V gene's germline CDR1 is GTSNPN and CDR2 SVGIG (reference sequence). This CDR3 is built from 14 residues. The CDR3 here is CAWSPGQGAYGYTF. The DNA for the CDR3 is TGTGCCTGGAGTCCGGGACAGGGGGCTTATGGCTACACCTTC.

The V gene is TRBV11-2, the J gene TRBJ2-7, with D possibly being TRBD1 (5 bases). V was trimmed by 5 bases and J by 5 bases, leaving 19 bases between them. The CDR3 totals 15 residues. Looked up from germline, CDR1 is SGHAT and CDR2 is FQNNGV. The CDR3 bases are TGTGCCAGCAGCCAAACGGACACGCCTATGAACGAGCAGTACTTC. Its translation: CASSQTDTPMNEQYF.

The chain combines TRBV29-1 with TRBJ1-2; D may be TRBD1 (6 bases). V lost 4 bases and J lost 3, with 15 bases in between. Per the germline V gene, CDR1 is SQVTM and CDR2 is ANQGSEA. This CDR3 region has 14 residues. The CDR3: CSVGGGRTDYGYTF. Written as DNA, the CDR3 is TGCAGCGTTGGGGGGGGTCGGACAGACTATGGCTACACCTTC. The full variable domain, rest sourced from reference TRBV29-1 and TRBJ1-2, is SAVISQKPSRDICQRGTSLTIQCQVDSQVTMMFWYRQQPGQSLTLIATANQGSEATYESGFVIDKFPISRPNLTFSTLTVSNMSPEDSSIYLCSVGGGRTDYGYTFGSGTRLTVV.

The chain has TRBV15 and TRBJ1-3; D is perhaps TRBD1 (6 bases). The CDR3 has 15 residues. Germline V CDR1 and CDR2: LNHNV, YYDKDF (reference sequence). The V end was cut by 3 bases, the J end by 4 bases, with 13 bases between. CDR3 coding DNA: TGTGCCACCAGCAGGCGGGGGGCGGGCGGAAACACCATATATTTT. It specifies CATSRRGAGGNTIYF.

J is TRBJ1-3 and V is TRBV29-1; the D gene is possibly TRBD1 (5 bases). CDR1 is SQVTM, CDR2 ANQGSEA, per germline. The V end lost 5 bases, the J end lost 0 bases, and 14 bases lay between the germline ends. CDR3 length: 15 amino acids. The CDR3 DNA reads as TGCAGCGTTACCACTGACAGATACTCTGGAAACACCATATATTTT. The encoded protein is CSVTTDRYSGNTIYF.

The chain links TRBV10-3 to TRBJ2-6; TRBD1 is a possible D gene (6 bases). The CDR3 sequence is 16 residues long. Germline CDR1 is ENHRY and CDR2 is SYGVKD. V was clipped by 6 bases and J by 3 bases, with 15 bases between them. The CDR3 coding sequence is TGTGCCATCAGCGTACTGGGGGCCGGTGGGGCCAACGTCCTGACTTTC. Protein sequence: CAISVLGAGGANVLTF.